The clone carrying this TCR beta chain was detected ten times or more. The antigen remains undetermined. The record originates from a study of T cells in Graves' hyperthyroidism and ophthalmopathy. Germline V lookup: CDR1 LNHDA, CDR2 SQIVND (reference sequence). Trimming cost V 3 bases and J 5 bases; bases outside gene matches: 3. The CDR3 has 14 amino acids. Study findings and constraints: A model of 13 V-J pairs discriminated ophthalmopathy from stable hyperthyroidism.

The source material, RNA transcripts, was used to amplify TCR beta CDR3 regions. HTBI primers were the set used in a first-round RT-PCR of the TCR CDR3. TCRdb passed the multiplex PCR reads through MiXCR, listing each CDR3 protein once. The table shows around 190,000 distinct CDR3 sequences, with approximately 15% occurring only once. For Graves' hyperthyroidism to be stable, ophthalmopathy could not progress within 18 months. It was uncontrolled infection, other autoimmune disease, pregnancy or lactation that excluded patients. This sample holds PBMCs from approximately 9 ml fresh peripheral blood. This rearrangement joins TRBV19 to TRBJ1-1; 10 bases are a match to TRBD1. The clonotype originates from a woman aged 50 to 60 with Graves' hyperthyroidism. Sample: blood. In DNA form, the CDR3 reads TGTGCCAGTAGTATGGGACAGGGGTGGACTGAAGCTTTCTTT. Amino acids: CASSMGQGWTEAFF. Full variable domain (rest looked up from reference TRBV19 and TRBJ1-1): DGGITQSPKYLFRKEGQNVTLSCEQNLNHDAMYWYRQDPGQGLRLIYYSQIVNDFQKGDIAEGYSVSREKKESFPLTVTSAQKNPTAFYLCASSMGQGWTEAFFGQGTRLTVV.